Sequencing of this TCR beta chain was carried out in a study of monozygotic twins with inflammatory bowel disease (dated by TCRdb to about 2019). Study-wide context: In total, 28 monozygotic twin pairs made up the full study: 19 Danish pairs, all IBD-discordant, plus nine German pairs, of which four were IBD-concordant and five were IBD-discordant. Each individual had, on average, about 151 000 unique TCRalpha sequences and 181 000 unique TCRbeta sequences available for analysis. The search for disease-associated traits relied mainly on comparing, within discordant pairs, IBD patients with their genetically identical healthy co-twins.

Broader findings and caveats from the paper: No difference in repertoire similarity was observed between concordant and discordant twins, possibly owing to limited statistical power. Distinction between different T cell subtypes could not be achieved in the analysis. A decrease in TCRbeta repertoire diversity, as measured by inverse Simpson index, was observed in IBD patients compared with their healthy co-twins. The results gave no support for a single strong signal or clonotype linked to IBD. Because patients received different immunosuppressive treatments, the repertoires may have picked up extra background noise and variability between individuals. Fewer clonotypes were shared with other individuals by IBD patients than by healthy twins, most markedly in patients showing signs of disease activity.

From cysteine to phenylalanine, the CDR3 is 13 amino acids long. The DNA is unrecorded. Libraries were prepared through 5' RACE. Preparation of each TCR library used approximately 3,700 ng of total RNA. cDNA was synthesized with SMARTScribe reverse transcriptase in eight separate reactions per sample. During cDNA synthesis, unique molecular identifiers containing a 6-nucleotide sample barcode were introduced by template switching. TCRalpha and TCRbeta cDNA was amplified by two nested PCRs of about 15 and 9 cycles, with bead purification after each PCR. Before amplification, the cDNA was treated with uracil DNA-glycosylase and purified using the QIAquick PCR purification kit. The second PCR was the step at which Illumina TruSeq-compatible adapters and sample-specific barcodes were added. Library quality and concentration were assessed using TapeStation and Qubit, and about 5 ng of each library was pooled. The pooled libraries were sequenced with 2 x 100 bp reads and custom sequencing primers on an Illumina HiSeq2500 single-index Rapid Run. On the authors' methods: MiGEC version 1.2.6 was used for UMI-based consensus assembly to correct PCR and sequencing errors. V(D)J alignment, clonotype assembly and CDR3 extraction were performed with MiXCR version 2.1.1. To normalise gene usage, clonotype sharing and MAIT/NKT TCR abundance, the top 1000, 10 000 and 20 000 clonotypes in each sample were analysed. Diversity was computed as the inverse Simpson index with the vegan R package after downsampling to 27 000 UMIs. Paired Mann-Whitney U tests on discordant twin pairs were used, with Benjamini-Hochberg multiple-testing correction. After TCRdb reprocessed the reads, each CDR3 protein sequence was kept as one row, without DNA. For this entry, the V and J calls and clone size follow TCRdb and not the study's own pipeline. The table held for this sample gives about 300,000 distinct CDR3 sequences. The biggest ten clones account for over 5% of the sample.

As concerns this clonotype: It lacks a known antigen.

An approximately 2.5 ml peripheral blood sample was drawn into PAXgene tubes per donor and stored at -80°C. Without T cell sorting, total RNA was isolated from whole blood using the PAXgene blood miRNA kit on an automated QIAcube. Peripheral blood from monozygotic twin pairs, either concordant or discordant for inflammatory bowel disease, underwent deep TCRalpha and TCRbeta repertoire profiling that used unique molecular barcoding. Smoking habits were recorded for all twin pairs, and individuals were classified as current, former or never smokers. The chain uses TRBV12-3 or TRBV12-4 and TRBJ2-7; as DNA is missing, the TRBD2 call by TCRdb cannot be tested. Sequencing was performed on blood. The sequence was obtained from a human donor with ulcerative colitis or Crohn's disease, or a healthy co-twin of an affected twin (not recorded which). The CDR3 loop reads CASRGQALYEQYF.